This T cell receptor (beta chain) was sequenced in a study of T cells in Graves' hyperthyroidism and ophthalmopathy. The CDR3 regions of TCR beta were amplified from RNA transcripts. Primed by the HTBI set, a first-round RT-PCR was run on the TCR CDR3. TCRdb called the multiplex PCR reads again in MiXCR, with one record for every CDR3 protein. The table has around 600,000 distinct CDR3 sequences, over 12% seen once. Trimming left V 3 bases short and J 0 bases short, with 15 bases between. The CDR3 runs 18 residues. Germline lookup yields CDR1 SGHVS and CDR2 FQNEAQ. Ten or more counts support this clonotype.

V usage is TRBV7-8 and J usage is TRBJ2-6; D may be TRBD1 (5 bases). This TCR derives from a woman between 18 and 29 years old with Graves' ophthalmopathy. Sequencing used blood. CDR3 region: CASSLGPRQISGANVLTF. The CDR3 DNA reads TGTGCCAGCAGCTTGGGCCCTAGACAGATCTCTGGGGCCAACGTCCTGACTTTC.